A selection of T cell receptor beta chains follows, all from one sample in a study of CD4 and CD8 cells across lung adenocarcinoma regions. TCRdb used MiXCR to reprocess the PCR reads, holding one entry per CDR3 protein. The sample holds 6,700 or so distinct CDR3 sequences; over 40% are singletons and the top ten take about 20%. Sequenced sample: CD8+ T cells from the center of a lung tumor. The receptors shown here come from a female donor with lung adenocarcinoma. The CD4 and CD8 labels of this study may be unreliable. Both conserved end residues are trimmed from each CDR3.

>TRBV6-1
ASGGSGGRGTETQY
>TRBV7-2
ASTGPGAEDTQY
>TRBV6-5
ASSRRDLLAIQY
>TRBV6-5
PSSYSPGPSKDTQY
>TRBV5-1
ASSLGDRAQETQY
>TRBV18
ASSPINRDTTYEQY
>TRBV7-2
ASRGPGTSGSSEQY
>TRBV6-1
AGSGGSVPETQY
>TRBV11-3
ANLSGRALDTQY
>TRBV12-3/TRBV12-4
ASSGQGALQPQH
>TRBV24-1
ATADREVYGELF
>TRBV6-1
ARGDGAGGQETQY
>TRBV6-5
ASISGQGGRGELF
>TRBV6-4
ASSDRSTGELF
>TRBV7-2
ASSLLGSKDTQY
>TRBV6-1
ARGEVAGDTDTQY
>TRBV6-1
ARSAGAGAKNIQY
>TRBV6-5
ASSYGPGQGEYEQY
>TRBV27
ASSLGRPETQY
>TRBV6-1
ASSEGLRRGEQF
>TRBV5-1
ASSSASGGAETDTQY
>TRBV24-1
ATSDADRNSYEQY